This T cell receptor beta chain was captured by sequencing in a study of CD8+ T cells in alopecia areata. Study-level findings and limits: TCR sharing was clearer in mice than between patients, perhaps partly owing to patient HLA diversity. Resident alphabeta T cells of normal skin are also sequenced in scalp samples. Elevated clonality characterized lesional scalp relative to normal scalp, particularly in alopecia totalis/universalis.

The study team obtained lesional scalp punch biopsies and peripheral blood from alopecia areata patients. The CDR3 length is 14 residues. Germline CDR1 reads GTSNPN; CDR2 reads SVGIG (reference sequence). Losses at the gene ends were 3 bases for V and 4 bases for J; bases not matched to a gene: 7. This clone was counted a few times. Its target is not known. Reverse transcription of extracted RNA yielded cDNA, which provided the sequencing template. TCRdb's copy holds only in-frame clones and misses some; the assay was immunoSEQ multiplex PCR. This table holds about 150,000 clones, more than 45% found once.

Sequenced: CD4+ T cells sorted from blood. The V gene is TRBV30, the J gene TRBJ1-1, with 8 bases that match TRBD1. This clonotype was obtained from a human donor with alopecia areata. The CDR3 here is CAWSRTGFGTEAFF. CDR3 coding DNA: TGTGCCTGGAGCCGGACAGGGTTTGGCACTGAAGCTTTCTTT.